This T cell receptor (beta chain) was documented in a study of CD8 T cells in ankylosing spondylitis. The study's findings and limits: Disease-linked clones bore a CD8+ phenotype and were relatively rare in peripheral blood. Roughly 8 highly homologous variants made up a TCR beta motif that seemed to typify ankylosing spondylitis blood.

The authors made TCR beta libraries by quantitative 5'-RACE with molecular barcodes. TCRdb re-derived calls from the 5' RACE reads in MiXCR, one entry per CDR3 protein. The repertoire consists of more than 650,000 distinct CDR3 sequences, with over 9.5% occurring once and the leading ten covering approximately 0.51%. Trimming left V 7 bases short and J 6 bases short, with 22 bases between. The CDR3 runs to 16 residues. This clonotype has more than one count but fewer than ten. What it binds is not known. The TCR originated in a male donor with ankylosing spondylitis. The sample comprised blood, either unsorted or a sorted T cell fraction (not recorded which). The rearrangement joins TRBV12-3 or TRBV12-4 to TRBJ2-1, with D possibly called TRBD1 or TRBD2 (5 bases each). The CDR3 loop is CASTPSSGRGSNEQFF. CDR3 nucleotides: TGTGCCAGCACCCCTTCGTCGGGGCGCGGGTCCAATGAGCAGTTCTTC.